This is a list of T cell receptor beta chains from one sample in a study of spatial heterogeneity in lung cancer. TCRdb reanalysed the 5' RACE reads using MiXCR and keeps one entry per CDR3 protein. The table records approximately 30,000 distinct CDR3 sequences, more than 9% of them present only once. The sample here was PBMCs, taken at follow-up. These receptors were obtained from a female donor with early-stage non-small cell lung cancer. The CDR3 runs from the conserved cysteine through the conserved F or W. The order of the fields is V gene, J gene, clone size, D gene, CDR3 protein, CDR3 DNA. A D gene is named only where the DNA matches it firmly. The size entry is marked missing in some rows and otherwise reads once, few, many or a size class.

TRBV12-3/TRBV12-4	TRBJ2-2	.	TRBD1	CATQTGFTGELFF	TGTGCCACCCAGACAGGGTTCACCGGGGAGCTGTTTTTT
TRBV5-1	TRBJ2-2	.	TRBD2	CASSNRTSLGGELFF	TGCGCCAGCAGCAACCGGACTAGCCTGGGCGGGGAGCTGTTTTTT
TRBV21-1	TRBJ2-1	.	.	CASSKGSGGIYNEQFF	TGTGCCAGCAGCAAAGGTTCAGGGGGCATCTACAATGAGCAGTTCTTC
TRBV2	TRBJ1-1	many	TRBD1	CASRAQGISEAFF	TGTGCCAGCAGGGCACAGGGGATTTCTGAAGCTTTCTTT
TRBV21-1	TRBJ2-7	.	.	CASSKEGLAAGKKDSYYEQYF	TGTGCCAGCAGCAAAGAGGGCCTTGCGGCAGGGAAAAAGGACTCCTACTACGAGCAGTACTTC
TRBV5-1	TRBJ2-5	many	.	CASSLGAREQETQYF	TGCGCCAGCAGCTTGGGGGCGAGGGAACAAGAGACCCAGTACTTC
TRBV24-1	TRBJ1-2	many	.	CATSGVDGHGYTF	TGTGCCACCAGTGGTGTCGACGGGCATGGCTACACCTTC
TRBV19	TRBJ1-5	many	TRBD1	CASSSEQGIHQPQHF	TGTGCCAGTAGTTCCGAACAGGGGATTCATCAGCCCCAGCATTTT
TRBV7-2	TRBJ2-3	many	TRBD1	CATTDRAGTDTQYF	TGTGCCACCACCGACAGGGCAGGAACAGATACGCAGTATTTT
TRBV12-5	TRBJ1-2	few	.	CASGLSTPEPLYGYTF	TGTGCTAGTGGTTTGTCGACCCCGGAACCCCTTTATGGCTACACCTTC